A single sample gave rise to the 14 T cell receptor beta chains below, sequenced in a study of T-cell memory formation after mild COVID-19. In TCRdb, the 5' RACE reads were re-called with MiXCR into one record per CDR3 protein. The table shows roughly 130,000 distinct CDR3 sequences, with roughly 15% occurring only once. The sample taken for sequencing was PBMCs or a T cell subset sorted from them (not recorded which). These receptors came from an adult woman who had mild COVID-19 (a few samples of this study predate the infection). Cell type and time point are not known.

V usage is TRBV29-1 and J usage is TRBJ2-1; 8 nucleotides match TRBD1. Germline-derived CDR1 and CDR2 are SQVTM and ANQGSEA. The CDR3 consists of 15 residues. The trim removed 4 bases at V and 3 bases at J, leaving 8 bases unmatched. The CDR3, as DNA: TGCAGCGTTGGGGGCACAGGGGGGTTCTACAATGAGCAGTTCTTC. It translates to CSVGGTGGFYNEQFF.

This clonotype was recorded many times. In DNA, the CDR3 is TGTGCCAGCAGCTTAGGGCTGAGCTCCTACAATGAGCAGTTCTTC. Translation: CASSLGLSSYNEQFF. The gene calls are TRBV7-2 and TRBJ2-1; D remains ambiguous. There are 15 residues in the CDR3. Looked up from germline, CDR1 is SGHTA and CDR2 is FQGNSA. V was trimmed by 1 base and J by 0 bases, leaving 7 bases between them.

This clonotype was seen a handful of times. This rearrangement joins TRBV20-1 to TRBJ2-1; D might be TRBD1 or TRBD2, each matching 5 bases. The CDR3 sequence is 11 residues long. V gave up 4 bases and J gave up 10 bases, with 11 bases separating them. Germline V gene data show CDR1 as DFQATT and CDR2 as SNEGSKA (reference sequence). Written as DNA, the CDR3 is TGCAGTGCTATGGGGGTAAAGGAGCAGTTCTTC. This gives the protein CSAMGVKEQFF.

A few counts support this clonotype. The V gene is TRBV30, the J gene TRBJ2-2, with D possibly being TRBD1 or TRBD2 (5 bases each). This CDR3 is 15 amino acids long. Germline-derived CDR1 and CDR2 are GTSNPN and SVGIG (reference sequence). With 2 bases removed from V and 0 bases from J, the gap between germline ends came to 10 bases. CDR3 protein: CAWSKLGPNTGELFF. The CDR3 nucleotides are TGTGCCTGGAGTAAGTTGGGACCGAACACCGGGGAGCTGTTTTTT. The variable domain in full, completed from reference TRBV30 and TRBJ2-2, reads SQTIHQWPATLVQPVGSPLSLECTVEGTSNPNLYWYRQAAGRGLQLLFYSVGIGQISSEVPQNLSASRPQDRQFILSSKKLLLSDSGFYLCAWSKLGPNTGELFFGEGSRLTVL.

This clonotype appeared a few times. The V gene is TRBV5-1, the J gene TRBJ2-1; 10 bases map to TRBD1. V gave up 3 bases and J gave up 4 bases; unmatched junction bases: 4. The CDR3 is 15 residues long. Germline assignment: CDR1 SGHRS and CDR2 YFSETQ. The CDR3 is CASSSGTGAYNEQFF. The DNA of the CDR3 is TGCGCCAGCAGCTCCGGGACAGGGGCGTACAATGAGCAGTTCTTC.

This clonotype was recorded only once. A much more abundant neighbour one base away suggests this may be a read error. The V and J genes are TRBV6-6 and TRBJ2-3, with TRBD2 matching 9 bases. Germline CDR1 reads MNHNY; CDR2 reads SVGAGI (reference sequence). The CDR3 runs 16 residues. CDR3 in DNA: TGTGACAGCAGTGACAATGCGGGGGGGCCGACAGATACGCAGTATTTT. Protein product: CDSSDNAGGPTDTQYF.

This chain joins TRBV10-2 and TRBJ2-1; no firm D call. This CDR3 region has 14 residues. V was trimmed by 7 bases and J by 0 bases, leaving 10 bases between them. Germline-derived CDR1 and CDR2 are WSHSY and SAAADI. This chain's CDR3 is CASTSDSSYNEQFF. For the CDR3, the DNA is TGCGCCAGCACGTCCGATAGCTCCTACAATGAGCAGTTCTTC.

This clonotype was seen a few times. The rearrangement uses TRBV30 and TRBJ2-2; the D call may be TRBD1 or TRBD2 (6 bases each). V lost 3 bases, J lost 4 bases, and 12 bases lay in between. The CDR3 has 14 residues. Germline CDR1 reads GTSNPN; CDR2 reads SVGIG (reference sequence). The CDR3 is CAWRGGSPTGELFF. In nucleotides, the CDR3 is TGTGCCTGGAGGGGGGGCAGCCCCACCGGGGAGCTGTTTTTT. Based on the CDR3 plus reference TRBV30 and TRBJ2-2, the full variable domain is SQTIHQWPATLVQPVGSPLSLECTVEGTSNPNLYWYRQAAGRGLQLLFYSVGIGQISSEVPQNLSASRPQDRQFILSSKKLLLSDSGFYLCAWRGGSPTGELFFGEGSRLTVL.

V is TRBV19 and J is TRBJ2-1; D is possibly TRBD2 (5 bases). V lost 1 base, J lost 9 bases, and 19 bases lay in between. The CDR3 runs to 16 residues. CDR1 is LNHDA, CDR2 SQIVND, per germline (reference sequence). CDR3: CASSIGDYPEVVEQFF. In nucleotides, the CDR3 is TGTGCCAGTAGTATAGGAGACTACCCAGAGGTTGTTGAGCAGTTCTTC. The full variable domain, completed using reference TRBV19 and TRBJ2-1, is DGGITQSPKYLFRKEGQNVTLSCEQNLNHDAMYWYRQDPGQGLRLIYYSQIVNDFQKGDIAEGYSVSREKKESFPLTVTSAQKNPTAFYLCASSIGDYPEVVEQFFGPGTRLTVL.

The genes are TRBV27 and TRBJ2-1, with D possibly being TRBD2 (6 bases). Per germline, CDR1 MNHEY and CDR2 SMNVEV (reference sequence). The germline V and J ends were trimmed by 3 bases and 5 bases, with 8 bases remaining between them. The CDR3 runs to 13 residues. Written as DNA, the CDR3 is TGTGCCAGCAGTTTCGGGAGCGACAATGAGCAGTTCTTC. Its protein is CASSFGSDNEQFF.

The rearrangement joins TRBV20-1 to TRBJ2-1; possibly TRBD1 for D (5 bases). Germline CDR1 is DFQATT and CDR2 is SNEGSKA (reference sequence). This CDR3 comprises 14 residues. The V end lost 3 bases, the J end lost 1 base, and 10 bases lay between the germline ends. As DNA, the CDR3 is TGCAGTGCTAGGGGCCCAGGGTCCTACAATGAGCAGTTCTTC. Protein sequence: CSARGPGSYNEQFF.

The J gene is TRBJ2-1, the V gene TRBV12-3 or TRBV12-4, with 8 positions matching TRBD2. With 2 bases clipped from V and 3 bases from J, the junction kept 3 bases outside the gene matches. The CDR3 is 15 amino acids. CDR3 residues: CASSLLLAVYNEQFF. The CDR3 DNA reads TGTGCCAGCAGTTTATTACTAGCGGTCTACAATGAGCAGTTCTTC.

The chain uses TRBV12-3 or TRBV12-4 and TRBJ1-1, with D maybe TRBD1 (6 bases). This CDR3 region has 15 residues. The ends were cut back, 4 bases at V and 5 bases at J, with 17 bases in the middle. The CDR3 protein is CASSYPRLGGTEAFF. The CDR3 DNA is TGTGCCAGCAGTTACCCGCGGTTAGGGGGTACTGAAGCTTTCTTT.

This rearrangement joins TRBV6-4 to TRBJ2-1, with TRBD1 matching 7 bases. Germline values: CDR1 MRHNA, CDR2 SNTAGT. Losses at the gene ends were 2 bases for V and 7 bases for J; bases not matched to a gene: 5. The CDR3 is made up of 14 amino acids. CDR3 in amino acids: CASSDRDRRNEQFF. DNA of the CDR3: TGTGCCAGCAGTGACCGGGACAGAAGGAATGAGCAGTTCTTC.